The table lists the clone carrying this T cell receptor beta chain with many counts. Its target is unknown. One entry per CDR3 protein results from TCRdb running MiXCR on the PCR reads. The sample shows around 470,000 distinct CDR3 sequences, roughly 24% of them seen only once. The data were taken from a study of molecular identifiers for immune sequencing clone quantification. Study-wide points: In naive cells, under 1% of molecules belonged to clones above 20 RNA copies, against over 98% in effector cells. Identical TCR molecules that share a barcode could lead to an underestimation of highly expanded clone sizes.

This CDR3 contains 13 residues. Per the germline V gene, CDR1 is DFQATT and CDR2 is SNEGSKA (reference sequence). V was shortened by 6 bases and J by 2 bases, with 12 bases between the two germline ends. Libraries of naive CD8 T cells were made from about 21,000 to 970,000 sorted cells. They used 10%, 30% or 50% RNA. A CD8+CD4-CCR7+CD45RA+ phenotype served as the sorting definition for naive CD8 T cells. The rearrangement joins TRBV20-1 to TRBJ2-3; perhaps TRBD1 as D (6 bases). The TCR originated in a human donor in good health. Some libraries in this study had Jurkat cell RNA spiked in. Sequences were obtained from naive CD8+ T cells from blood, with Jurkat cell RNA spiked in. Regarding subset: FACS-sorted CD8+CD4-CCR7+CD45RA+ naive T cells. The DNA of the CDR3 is TGCAGTGCCATTGACAGGCTCACAGATACGCAGTATTTT. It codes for CSAIDRLTDTQYF.